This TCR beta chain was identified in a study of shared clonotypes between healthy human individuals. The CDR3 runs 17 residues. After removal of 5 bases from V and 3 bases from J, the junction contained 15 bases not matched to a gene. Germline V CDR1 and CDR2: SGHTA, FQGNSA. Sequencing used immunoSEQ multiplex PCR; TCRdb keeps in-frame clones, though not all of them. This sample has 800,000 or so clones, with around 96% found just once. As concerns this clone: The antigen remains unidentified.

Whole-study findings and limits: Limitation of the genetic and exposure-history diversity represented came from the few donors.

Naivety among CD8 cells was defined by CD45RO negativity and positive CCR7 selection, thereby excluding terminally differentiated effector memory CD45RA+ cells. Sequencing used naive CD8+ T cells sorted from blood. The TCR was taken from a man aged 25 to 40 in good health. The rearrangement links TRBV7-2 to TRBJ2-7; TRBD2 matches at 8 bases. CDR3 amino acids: CASSPRSGTREDYEQYF. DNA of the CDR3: TGTGCCAGCAGCCCGAGATCCGGGACTAGGGAAGACTACGAGCAGTACTTC.